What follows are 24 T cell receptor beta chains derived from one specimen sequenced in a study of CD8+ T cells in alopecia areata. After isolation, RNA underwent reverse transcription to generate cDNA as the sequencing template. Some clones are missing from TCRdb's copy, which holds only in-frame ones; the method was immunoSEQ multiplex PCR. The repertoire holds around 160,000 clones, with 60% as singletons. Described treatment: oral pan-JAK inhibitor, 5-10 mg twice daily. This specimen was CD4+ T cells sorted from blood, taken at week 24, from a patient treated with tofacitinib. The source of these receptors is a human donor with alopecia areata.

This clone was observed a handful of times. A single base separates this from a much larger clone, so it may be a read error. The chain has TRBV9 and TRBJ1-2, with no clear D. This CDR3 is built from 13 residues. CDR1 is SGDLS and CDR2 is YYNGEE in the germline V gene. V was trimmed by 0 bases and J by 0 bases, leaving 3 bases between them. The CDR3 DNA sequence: TGTGCCAGCAGCGTAGGAGCTAACTATGGCTACACCTTC. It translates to CASSVGANYGYTF.

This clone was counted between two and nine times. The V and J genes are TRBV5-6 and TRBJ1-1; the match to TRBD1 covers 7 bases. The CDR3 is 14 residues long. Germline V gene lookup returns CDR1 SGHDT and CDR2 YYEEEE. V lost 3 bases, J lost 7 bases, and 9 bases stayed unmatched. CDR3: CASSYRGPRGEAFF. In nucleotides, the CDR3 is TGTGCCAGCAGCTACAGGGGACCAAGAGGTGAAGCTTTCTTT.

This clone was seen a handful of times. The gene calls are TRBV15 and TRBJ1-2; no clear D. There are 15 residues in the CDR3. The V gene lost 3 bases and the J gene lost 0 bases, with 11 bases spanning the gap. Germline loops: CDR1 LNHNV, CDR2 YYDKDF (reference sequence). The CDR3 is CATSRTIGTNYGYTF. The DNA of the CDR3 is TGTGCCACCAGCAGGACAATTGGAACTAACTATGGCTACACCTTC. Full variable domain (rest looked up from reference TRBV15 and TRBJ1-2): DAMVIQNPRYQVTQFGKPVTLSCSQTLNHNVMYWYQQKSSQAPKLLFHYYDKDFNNEADTPDNFQSRRPNTSFCFLDIRSPGLGDTAMYLCATSRTIGTNYGYTFGSGTRLTVV.

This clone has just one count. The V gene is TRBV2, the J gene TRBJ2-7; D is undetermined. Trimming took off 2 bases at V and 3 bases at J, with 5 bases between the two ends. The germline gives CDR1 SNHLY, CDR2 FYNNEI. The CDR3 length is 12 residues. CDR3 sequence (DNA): TGTGCCAGCAGTGAACTGGACTACGAGCAGTACTTC. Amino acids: CASSELDYEQYF.

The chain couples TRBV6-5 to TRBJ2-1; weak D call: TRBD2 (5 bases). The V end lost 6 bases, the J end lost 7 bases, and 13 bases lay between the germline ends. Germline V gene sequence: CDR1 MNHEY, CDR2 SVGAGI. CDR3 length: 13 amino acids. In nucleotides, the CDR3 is TGTGCCAGCAGCCCGGTCCGGGAAAATGAGCAGTTCTTC. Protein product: CASSPVRENEQFF.

CDR3 in DNA: TGCAGCGTTGAAGGGGTGTGGGGGAATGAGCAGTTCTTC. Encoded protein: CSVEGVWGNEQFF. This chain joins TRBV29-1 and TRBJ2-1; D possibly matches TRBD1 or TRBD2 (5 bases each). Trimming took off 1 base at V and 7 bases at J, with 11 bases between the two ends. Germline lookup yields CDR1 SQVTM and CDR2 ANQGSEA. CDR3 length equals 13 residues.

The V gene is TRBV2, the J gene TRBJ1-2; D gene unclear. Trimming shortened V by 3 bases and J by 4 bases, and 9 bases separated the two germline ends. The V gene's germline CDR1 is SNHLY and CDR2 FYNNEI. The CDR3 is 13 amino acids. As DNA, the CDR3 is TGTGCCAGCAGTGATTCACCTACCTATGGCTACACCTTC. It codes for CASSDSPTYGYTF.

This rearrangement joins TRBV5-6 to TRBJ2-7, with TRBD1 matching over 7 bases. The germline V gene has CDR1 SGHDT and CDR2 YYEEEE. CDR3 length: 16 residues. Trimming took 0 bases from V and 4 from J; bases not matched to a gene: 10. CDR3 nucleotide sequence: TGTGCCAGCAGCTTGGTTGGGACAGAAATAGGGTACGAGCAGTACTTC. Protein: CASSLVGTEIGYEQYF.

CDR3 in DNA: TGTGCCTGGAGTCTTGGCAGCAATCAGCCCCAGCATTTT. Protein sequence: CAWSLGSNQPQHF. The gene calls are TRBV30 and TRBJ1-5; D remains ambiguous. In germline, CDR1 is GTSNPN, CDR2 SVGIG (reference sequence). V was pared by 2 bases and J by 1 base, with 6 bases between. This CDR3 region has 13 residues.

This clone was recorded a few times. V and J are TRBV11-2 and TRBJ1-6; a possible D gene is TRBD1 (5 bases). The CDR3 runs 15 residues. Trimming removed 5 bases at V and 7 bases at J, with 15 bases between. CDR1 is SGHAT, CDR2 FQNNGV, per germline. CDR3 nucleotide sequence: TGTGCCAGCAGCCACGAGCCGGGGCACAATTCACCCCTCCACTTT. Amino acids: CASSHEPGHNSPLHF.

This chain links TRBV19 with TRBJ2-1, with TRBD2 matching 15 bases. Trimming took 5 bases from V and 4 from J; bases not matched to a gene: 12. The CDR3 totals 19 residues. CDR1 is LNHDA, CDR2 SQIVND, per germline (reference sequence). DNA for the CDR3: TGTGCCAGTAGTTCGGGACTAGCGGGGGGTTCCCCGCCTTACAATGAGCAGTTCTTC. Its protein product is CASSSGLAGGSPPYNEQFF. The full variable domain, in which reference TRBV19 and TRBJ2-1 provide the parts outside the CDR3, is DGGITQSPKYLFRKEGQNVTLSCEQNLNHDAMYWYRQDPGQGLRLIYYSQIVNDFQKGDIAEGYSVSREKKESFPLTVTSAQKNPTAFYLCASSSGLAGGSPPYNEQFFGPGTRLTVL.

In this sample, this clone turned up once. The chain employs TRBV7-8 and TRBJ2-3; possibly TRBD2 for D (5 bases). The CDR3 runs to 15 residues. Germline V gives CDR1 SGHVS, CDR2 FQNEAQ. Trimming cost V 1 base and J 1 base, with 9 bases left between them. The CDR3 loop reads CASSLGRVGTDTQYF. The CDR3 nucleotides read TGTGCCAGCAGCTTAGGGCGGGTGGGCACAGATACGCAGTATTTT. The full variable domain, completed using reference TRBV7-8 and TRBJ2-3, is GAGVSQSPRYKVAKRGQDVALRCDPISGHVSLFWYQQALGQGPEFLTYFQNEAQLDKSGLPSDRFFAERPEGSVSTLKIQRTQQEDSAVYLCASSLGRVGTDTQYFGPGTRLTVL.

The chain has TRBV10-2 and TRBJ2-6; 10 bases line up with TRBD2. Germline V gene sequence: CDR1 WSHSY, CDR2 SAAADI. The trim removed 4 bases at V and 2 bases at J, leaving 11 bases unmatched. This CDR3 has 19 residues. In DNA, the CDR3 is TGCGCCAGCAGTGTTCGAGCGGGGGGGCCTTCTGCTGGGGCCAACGTCCTGACTTTC. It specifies CASSVRAGGPSAGANVLTF.

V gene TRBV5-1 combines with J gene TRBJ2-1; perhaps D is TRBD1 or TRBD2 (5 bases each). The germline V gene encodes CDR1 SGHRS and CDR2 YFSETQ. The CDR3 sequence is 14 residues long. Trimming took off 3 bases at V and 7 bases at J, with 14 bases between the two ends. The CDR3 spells CASSSPGRENEQFF. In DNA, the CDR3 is TGCGCCAGCAGCTCTCCGGGACGGGAAAATGAGCAGTTCTTC. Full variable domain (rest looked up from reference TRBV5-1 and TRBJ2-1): KAGVTQTPRYLIKTRGQQVTLSCSPISGHRSVSWYQQTPGQGLQFLFEYFSETQRNKGNFPGRFSGRQFSNSRSEMNVSTLELGDSALYLCASSSPGRENEQFFGPGTRLTVL.

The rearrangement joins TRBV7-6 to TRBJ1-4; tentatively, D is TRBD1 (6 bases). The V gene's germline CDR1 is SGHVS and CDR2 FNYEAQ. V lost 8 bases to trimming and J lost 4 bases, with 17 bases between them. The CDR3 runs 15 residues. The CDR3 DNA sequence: TGTGCCAGCTCCAGACCACAGGGCCGTAATGAAAAACTGTTTTTT. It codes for CASSRPQGRNEKLFF.

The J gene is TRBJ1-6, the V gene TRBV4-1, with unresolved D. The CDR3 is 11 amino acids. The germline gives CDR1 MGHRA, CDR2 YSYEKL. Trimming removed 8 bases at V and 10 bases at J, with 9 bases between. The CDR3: CASGDRSPLHF. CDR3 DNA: TGCGCCAGCGGAGATAGGTCACCCCTCCACTTT.

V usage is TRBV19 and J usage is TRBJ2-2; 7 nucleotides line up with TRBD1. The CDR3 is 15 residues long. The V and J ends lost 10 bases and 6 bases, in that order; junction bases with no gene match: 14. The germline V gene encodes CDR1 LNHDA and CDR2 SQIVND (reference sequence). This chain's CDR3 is CATKGQAGGSGELFF. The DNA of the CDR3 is TGTGCCACCAAAGGACAGGCAGGTGGCTCCGGGGAGCTGTTTTTT.

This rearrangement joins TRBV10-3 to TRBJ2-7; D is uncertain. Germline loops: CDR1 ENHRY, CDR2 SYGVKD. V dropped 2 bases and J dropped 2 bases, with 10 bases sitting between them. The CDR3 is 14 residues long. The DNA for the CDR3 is TGTGCCATCAGTGAGATGGTCGGAACCTACGAGCAGTACTTC. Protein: CAISEMVGTYEQYF.

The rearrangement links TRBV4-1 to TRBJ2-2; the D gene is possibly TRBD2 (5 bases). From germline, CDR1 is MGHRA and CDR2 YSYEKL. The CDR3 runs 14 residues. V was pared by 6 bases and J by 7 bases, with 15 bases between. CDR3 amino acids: CASRRGYEVGELFF. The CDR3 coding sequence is TGCGCCAGCAGACGGGGTTATGAGGTCGGGGAGCTGTTTTTT.

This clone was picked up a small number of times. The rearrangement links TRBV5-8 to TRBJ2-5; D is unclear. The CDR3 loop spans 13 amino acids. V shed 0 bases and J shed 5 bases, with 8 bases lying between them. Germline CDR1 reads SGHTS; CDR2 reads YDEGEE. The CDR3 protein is CASSLVFTETQYF. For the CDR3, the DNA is TGTGCCAGCAGCTTGGTTTTCACGGAGACCCAGTACTTC.

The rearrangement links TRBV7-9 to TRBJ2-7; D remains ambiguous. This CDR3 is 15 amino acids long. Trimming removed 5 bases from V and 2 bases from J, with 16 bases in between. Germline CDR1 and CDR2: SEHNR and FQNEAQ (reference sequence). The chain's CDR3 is CASSPLDGRTYEQYF. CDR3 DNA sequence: TGTGCCAGCAGCCCTTTAGACGGACGGACCTACGAGCAGTACTTC.

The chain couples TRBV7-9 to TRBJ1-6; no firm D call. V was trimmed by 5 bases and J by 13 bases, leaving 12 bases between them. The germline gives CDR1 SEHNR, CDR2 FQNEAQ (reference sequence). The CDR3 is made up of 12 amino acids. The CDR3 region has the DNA TGTGCCAGCAGCGTAAAGGGTTCTCCCCTCCACTTT. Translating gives CASSVKGSPLHF.

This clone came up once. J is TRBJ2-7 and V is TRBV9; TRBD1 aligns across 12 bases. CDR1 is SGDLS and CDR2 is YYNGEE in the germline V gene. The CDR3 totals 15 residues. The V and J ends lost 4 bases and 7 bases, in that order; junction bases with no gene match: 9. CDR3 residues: CASSPPGTGGKEQYF. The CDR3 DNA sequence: TGTGCCAGCAGCCCACCCGGGACAGGGGGCAAAGAGCAGTACTTC. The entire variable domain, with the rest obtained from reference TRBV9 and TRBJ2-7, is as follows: DSGVTQTPKHLITATGQRVTLRCSPRSGDLSVYWYQQSLDQGLQFLIQYYNGEERAKGNILERFSAQQFPDLHSELNLSSLELGDSALYFCASSPPGTGGKEQYFGPGTRLTVT.

The CDR3 loop reads CSVDTSGGRYTQYF. The CDR3, as DNA: TGCAGCGTTGATACTAGCGGGGGGCGATATACGCAGTATTTT. The chain recombines TRBV29-1 with TRBJ2-3, with 12 bases lining up with TRBD2. This CDR3 spans 14 amino acids. V lost 3 bases, J lost 7 bases, and 5 bases stayed unmatched. The germline V gene encodes CDR1 SQVTM and CDR2 ANQGSEA.